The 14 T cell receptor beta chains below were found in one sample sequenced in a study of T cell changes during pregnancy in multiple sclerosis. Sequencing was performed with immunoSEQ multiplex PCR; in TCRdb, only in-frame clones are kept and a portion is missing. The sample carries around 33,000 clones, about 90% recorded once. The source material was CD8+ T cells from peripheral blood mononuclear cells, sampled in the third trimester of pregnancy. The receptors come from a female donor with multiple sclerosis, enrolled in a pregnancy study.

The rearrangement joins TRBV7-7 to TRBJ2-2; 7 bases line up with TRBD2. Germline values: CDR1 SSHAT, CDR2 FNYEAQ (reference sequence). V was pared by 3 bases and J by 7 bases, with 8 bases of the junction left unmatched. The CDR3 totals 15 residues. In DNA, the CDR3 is TGTGCCAGCAGCTTCGCTAGCGGCATAGGCGGGGAGCTGTTTTTT. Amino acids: CASSFASGIGGELFF.

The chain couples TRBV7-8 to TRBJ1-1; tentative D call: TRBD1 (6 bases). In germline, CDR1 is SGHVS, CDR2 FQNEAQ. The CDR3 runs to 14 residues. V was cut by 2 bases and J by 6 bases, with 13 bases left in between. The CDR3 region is CASSLSYRVPEAFF. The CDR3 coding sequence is TGTGCCAGCAGCTTAAGCTACAGGGTCCCTGAAGCTTTCTTT. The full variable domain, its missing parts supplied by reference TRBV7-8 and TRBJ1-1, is GAGVSQSPRYKVAKRGQDVALRCDPISGHVSLFWYQQALGQGPEFLTYFQNEAQLDKSGLPSDRFFAERPEGSVSTLKIQRTQQEDSAVYLCASSLSYRVPEAFFGQGTRLTVV.

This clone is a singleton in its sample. The CDR3 DNA reads as TGTGCCAGCAGCTCCCGGGAGCGGGGGGGTTACAATGAGCAGTTCTTC. Translation: CASSSRERGGYNEQFF. The chain recombines TRBV7-8 with TRBJ2-1; 10 bases agree with TRBD2. Losses at the gene ends were 4 bases for V and 4 bases for J; bases not matched to a gene: 7. The CDR3 sequence is 16 residues long. The germline gives CDR1 SGHVS, CDR2 FQNEAQ.

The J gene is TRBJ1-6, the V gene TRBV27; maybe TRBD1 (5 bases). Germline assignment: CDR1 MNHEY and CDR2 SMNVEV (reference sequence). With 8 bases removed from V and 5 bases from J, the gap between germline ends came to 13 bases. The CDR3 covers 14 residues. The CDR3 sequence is CASSPGGDNSPLHF. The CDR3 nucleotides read TGTGCCAGCTCCCCAGGAGGGGATAATTCACCCCTCCACTTT.

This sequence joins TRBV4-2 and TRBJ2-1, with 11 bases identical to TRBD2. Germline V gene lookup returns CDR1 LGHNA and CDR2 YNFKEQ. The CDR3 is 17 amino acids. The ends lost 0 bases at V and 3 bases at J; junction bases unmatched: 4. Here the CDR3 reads CASSQEHLAGGYNEQFF. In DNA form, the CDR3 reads TGTGCCAGCAGCCAAGAGCACCTAGCGGGGGGCTACAATGAGCAGTTCTTC.

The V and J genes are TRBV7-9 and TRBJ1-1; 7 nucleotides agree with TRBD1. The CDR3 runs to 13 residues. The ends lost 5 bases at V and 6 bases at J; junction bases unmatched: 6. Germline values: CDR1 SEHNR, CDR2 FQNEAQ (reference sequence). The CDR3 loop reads CASSATGEPEAFF. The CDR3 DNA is TGTGCCAGCAGCGCAACAGGGGAACCTGAAGCTTTCTTT. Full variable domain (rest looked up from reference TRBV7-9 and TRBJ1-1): DTGVSQNPRHKITKRGQNVTFRCDPISEHNRLYWYRQTLGQGPEFLTYFQNEAQLEKSRLLSDRFSAERPKGSFSTLEIQRTEQGDSAMYLCASSATGEPEAFFGQGTRLTVV.

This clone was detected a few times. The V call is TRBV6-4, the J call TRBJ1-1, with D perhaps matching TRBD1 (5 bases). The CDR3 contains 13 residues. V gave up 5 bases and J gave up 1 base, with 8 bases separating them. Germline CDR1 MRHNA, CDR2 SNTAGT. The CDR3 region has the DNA TGTGCCAGCAGTTCGACAGCGAACACTGAAGCTTTCTTT. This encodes CASSSTANTEAFF.

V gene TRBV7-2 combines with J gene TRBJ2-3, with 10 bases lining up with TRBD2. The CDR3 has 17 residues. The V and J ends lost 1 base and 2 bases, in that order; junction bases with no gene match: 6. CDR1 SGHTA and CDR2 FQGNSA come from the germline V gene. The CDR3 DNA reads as TGTGCCAGCAGCTTAGGCTCACTAGCGGGGATCACAGATACGCAGTATTTT. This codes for CASSLGSLAGITDTQYF.

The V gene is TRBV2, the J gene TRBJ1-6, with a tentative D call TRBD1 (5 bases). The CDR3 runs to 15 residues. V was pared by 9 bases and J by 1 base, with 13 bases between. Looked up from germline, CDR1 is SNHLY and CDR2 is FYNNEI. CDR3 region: CARRGAESYNSPLHF. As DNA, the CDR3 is TGTGCCAGACGCGGGGCAGAGTCCTATAATTCACCCCTCCACTTT.

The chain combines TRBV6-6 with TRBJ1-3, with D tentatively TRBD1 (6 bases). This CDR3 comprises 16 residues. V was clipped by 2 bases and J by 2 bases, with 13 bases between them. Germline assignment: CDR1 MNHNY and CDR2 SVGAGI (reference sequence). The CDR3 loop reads CASSYMPGDPGNTIYF. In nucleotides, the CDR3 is TGTGCCAGCAGTTACATGCCAGGGGACCCTGGAAACACCATATATTTT.

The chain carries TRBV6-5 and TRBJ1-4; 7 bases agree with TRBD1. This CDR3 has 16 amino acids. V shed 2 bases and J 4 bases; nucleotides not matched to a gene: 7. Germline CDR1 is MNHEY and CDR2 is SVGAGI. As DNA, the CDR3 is TGTGCCAGCAGTTACCTCGCGGGACAGCATAATGAAAAACTGTTTTTT. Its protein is CASSYLAGQHNEKLFF.

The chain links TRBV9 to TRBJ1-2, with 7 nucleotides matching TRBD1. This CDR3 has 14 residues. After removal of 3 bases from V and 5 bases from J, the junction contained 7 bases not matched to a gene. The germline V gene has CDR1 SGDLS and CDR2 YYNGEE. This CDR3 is CASSASGQIYGYTF. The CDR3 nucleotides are TGTGCCAGCAGCGCCTCGGGACAGATTTATGGCTACACCTTC.

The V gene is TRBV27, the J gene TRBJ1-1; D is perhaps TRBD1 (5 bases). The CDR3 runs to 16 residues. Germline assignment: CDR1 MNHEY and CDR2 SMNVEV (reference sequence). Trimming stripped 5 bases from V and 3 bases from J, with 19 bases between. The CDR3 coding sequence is TGTGCCAGCAGTCCATCCTCAGGGTTAGTCTACACTGAAGCTTTCTTT. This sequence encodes CASSPSSGLVYTEAFF.

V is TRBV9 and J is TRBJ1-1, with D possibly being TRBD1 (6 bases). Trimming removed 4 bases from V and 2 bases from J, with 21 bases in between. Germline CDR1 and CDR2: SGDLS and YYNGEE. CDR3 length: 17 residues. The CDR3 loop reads CASSPRGVQGLNTEAFF. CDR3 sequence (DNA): TGTGCCAGCAGCCCTCGGGGGGTCCAGGGGCTAAACACTGAAGCTTTCTTT.